The 2 T cell receptor beta chains in this list originate from one sample, sequenced in a study of beta chain features in type 1 diabetes. The whole isolated RNA underwent reverse transcription, so sequencing captured expressed TCRB transcripts. Data came from immunoSEQ multiplex PCR; TCRdb stores just in-frame clones and leaves some out. The data show about 470,000 clones, around 28% seen once. The sample was naive CD4+ T cells from blood. These receptors originate from a man aged 18 to 29 in good health.

In its sample, this clone was seen a few times. The rearrangement links TRBV13 to TRBJ2-7; D gene ambiguous. This CDR3 is 12 amino acids long. The V gene lost 6 bases and the J gene lost 6 bases, with 12 bases spanning the gap. Germline values: CDR1 PRHDT, CDR2 FYEKMQ (reference sequence). The CDR3 spells CASSPTYGEQYF. Written as DNA, the CDR3 is TGTGCCAGCAGTCCGACTTACGGCGAGCAGTACTTC. Full variable domain (outside the CDR3, taken from reference TRBV13 and TRBJ2-7): AAGVIQSPRHLIKEKRETATLKCYPIPRHDTVYWYQQGPGQDPQFLISFYEKMQSDKGSIPDRFSAQQFSDYHSELNMSSLELGDSALYFCASSPTYGEQYFGPGTRLTVT.

The chain joins TRBV7-6 to TRBJ2-7; 10 bases match TRBD2. The CDR3 is 16 amino acids. CDR1 is SGHVS and CDR2 is FNYEAQ in the germline V gene. Losses at the gene ends were 4 bases for V and 0 bases for J; bases not matched to a gene: 6. Here the CDR3 DNA reads TGTGCCAGCAGCTCAAGAGCTAGCGGGAGCTCCTACGAGCAGTACTTC. Its translation: CASSSRASGSSYEQYF. The whole variable domain, remainder taken from reference TRBV7-6 and TRBJ2-7, is GAGVSQSPRYKVTKRGQDVALRCDPISGHVSLYWYRQALGQGPEFLTYFNYEAQQDKSGLPNDRFSAERPEGSISTLTIQRTEQRDSAMYRCASSSRASGSSYEQYFGPGTRLTVT.